This T cell receptor beta chain was identified in a study of T-cell memory formation after mild COVID-19. CDR1 and CDR2 (germline): MNHEY, SVGEGT. The CDR3 runs to 15 residues. Between the trimmed V and J ends, which lost 2 bases and 0 bases, there was a span of 8 bases. Details on this clonotype: Antigen: not known.

Study conclusions and caveats: Shrinking CD4+ clones resided mostly in CM and EM, and CD8+ ones in EMRA.

TCRdb reprocessed the 5' RACE reads via MiXCR and lists one record per CDR3 protein. The data hold around 310,000 distinct CDR3 sequences, with roughly an eighth observed a single time. This sequence originates from a man between 18 and 29 years old who had mild COVID-19 (a few samples of this study predate the infection). Cell type and time point are not known. Input material: PBMCs or a T cell subset sorted from them (not recorded which). This sequence joins TRBV6-2 or TRBV6-3 and TRBJ2-1; possible D gene TRBD2, 5 bases. The CDR3 region is CASSYLGSSYNEQFF. The CDR3 coding sequence is TGTGCCAGCAGTTACCTGGGGAGCTCCTACAATGAGCAGTTCTTC.